This TCR beta chain stems from a study of blood T cell repertoires in COVID-19. Original handling: Counts of nucleated cells, estimated from reference gene primer amplification, were obtained. The table came from immunoSEQ multiplex PCR; TCRdb's copy has only in-frame clones and leaves some out. Clone size and the V and J calls come from that table; the DNA yielded D and trimming. The sample records 45,000 or so clones, roughly 80% being singletons. V shed 3 bases and J shed 3 bases, with 11 bases lying between them. Germline assignment: CDR1 SGHTA and CDR2 FQGNSA. This CDR3 is built from 14 residues.

The receptor was derived from a man between 65 and 80 years old with acute or convalescent COVID-19. The chain combines TRBV7-2 with TRBJ2-5, with D possibly matching TRBD1 (5 bases). Sequenced material: peripheral blood. The CDR3 reads CASSFQRQKETQYF. The DNA of the CDR3 is TGTGCCAGCAGCTTTCAAAGACAGAAAGAGACCCAGTACTTC.